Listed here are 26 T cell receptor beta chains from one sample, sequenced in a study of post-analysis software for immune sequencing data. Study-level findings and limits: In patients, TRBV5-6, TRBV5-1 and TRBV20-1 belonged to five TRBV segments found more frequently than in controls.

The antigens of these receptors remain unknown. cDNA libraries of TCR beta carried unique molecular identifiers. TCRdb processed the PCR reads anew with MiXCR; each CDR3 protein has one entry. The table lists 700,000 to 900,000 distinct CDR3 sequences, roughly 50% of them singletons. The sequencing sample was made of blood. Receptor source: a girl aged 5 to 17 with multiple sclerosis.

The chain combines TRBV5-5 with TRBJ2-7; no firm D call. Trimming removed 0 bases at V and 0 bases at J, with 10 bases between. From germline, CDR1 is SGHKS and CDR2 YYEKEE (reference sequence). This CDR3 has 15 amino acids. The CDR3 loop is CASSLGPMDSYEQYF. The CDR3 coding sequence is TGTGCCAGCAGCTTGGGGCCGATGGACTCCTACGAGCAGTACTTC.

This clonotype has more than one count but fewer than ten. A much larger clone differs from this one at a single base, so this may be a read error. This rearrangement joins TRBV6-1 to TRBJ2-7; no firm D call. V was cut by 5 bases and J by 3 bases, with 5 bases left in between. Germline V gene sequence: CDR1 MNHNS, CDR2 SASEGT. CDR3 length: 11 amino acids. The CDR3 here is CASSNGYEQYF. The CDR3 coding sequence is TGTGCCAGCAGTAACGGCTACGAGCAGTACTTC.

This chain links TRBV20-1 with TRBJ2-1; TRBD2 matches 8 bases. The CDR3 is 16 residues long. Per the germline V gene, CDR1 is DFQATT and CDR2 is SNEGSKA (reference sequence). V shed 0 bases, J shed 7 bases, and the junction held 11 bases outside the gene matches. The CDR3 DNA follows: TGCAGTGCTAGAGATGGAACCAGCGGGAGATTTAATGAGCAGTTCTTC. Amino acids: CSARDGTSGRFNEQFF.

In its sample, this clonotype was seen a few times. The CDR3 spells CASSVTDEQFF. CDR3 nucleotide sequence: TGTGCCAGCAGTGTTACCGATGAGCAGTTCTTC. V usage is TRBV25-1 and J usage is TRBJ2-1, with unresolved D. CDR3 length: 11 amino acids. Trimming removed 4 bases from V and 8 bases from J, with 6 bases in between. The germline V gene encodes CDR1 MGHDK and CDR2 SYGVNS.

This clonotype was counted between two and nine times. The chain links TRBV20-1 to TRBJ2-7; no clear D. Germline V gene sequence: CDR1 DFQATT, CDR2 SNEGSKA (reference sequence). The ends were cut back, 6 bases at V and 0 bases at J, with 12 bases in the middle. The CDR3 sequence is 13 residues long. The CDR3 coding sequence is TGCAGTGCAAAAGAACTAAGCTCCTACGAGCAGTACTTC. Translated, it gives CSAKELSSYEQYF.

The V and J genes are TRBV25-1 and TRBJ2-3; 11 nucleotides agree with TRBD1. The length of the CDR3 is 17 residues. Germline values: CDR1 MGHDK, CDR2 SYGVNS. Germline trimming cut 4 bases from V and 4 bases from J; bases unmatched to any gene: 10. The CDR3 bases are TGTGCCAGCAGTGGCCCTCCGGGACAGGGGGGCCCAGATACGCAGTATTTT. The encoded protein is CASSGPPGQGGPDTQYF.

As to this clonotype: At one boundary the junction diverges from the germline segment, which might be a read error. This CDR3 reads CASSANSGSSYGQYF. CDR3 nucleotide sequence: TGTGCCAGCAGTGCTAACTCGGGAAGCTCCTACGGGCAGTACTTC. The gene calls are TRBV28 and TRBJ2-7; a weak D match, TRBD2 (5 bases). Germline V gives CDR1 MDHEN, CDR2 SYDVKM. This CDR3 is 15 amino acids long.

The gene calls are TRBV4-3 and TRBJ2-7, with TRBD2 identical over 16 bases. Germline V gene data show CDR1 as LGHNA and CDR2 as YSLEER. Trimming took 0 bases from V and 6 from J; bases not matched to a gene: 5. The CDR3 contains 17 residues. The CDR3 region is CASSQDRGTSGRGEQYF. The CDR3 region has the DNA TGCGCCAGCAGCCAAGATCGGGGGACTAGCGGGAGGGGCGAGCAGTACTTC.

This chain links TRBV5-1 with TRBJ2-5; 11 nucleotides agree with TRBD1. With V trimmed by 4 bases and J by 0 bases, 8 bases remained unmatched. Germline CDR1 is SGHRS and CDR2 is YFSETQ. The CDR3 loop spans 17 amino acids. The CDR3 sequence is CASSPGQGAVYQETQYF. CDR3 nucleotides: TGCGCCAGCAGCCCCGGACAGGGGGCTGTGTACCAAGAGACCCAGTACTTC.

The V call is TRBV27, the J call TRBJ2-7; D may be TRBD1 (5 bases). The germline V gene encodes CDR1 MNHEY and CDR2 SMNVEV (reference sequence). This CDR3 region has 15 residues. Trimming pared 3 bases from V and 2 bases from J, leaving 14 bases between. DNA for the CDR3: TGTGCCAGCAGTTTGCGCAACAGGCCGCCCTACGAGCAGTACTTC. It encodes CASSLRNRPPYEQYF.

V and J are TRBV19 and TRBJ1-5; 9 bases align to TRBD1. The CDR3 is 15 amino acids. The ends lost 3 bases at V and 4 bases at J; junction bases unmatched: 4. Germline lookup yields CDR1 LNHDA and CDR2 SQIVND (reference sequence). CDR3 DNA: TGTGCCAGTAGTATCCCGGACAGGGGAAATCAGCCCCAGCATTTT. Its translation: CASSIPDRGNQPQHF.

CDR3 in amino acids: CASSLARRVYEQYF. CDR3 in DNA: TGTGCCAGCAGTTTGGCACGGAGGGTCTACGAGCAGTACTTC. The chain has TRBV28 and TRBJ2-7; TRBD2 is a possible D gene (6 bases). This CDR3 has 14 amino acids. CDR1 MDHEN and CDR2 SYDVKM come from the germline V gene. Trimming removed 3 bases at V and 3 bases at J, with 12 bases between.

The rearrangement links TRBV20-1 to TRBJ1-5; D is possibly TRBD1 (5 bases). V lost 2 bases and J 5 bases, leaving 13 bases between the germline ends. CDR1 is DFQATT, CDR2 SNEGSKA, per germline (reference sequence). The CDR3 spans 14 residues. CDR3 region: CSARRRGNYQPQHF. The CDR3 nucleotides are TGCAGTGCTAGAAGGAGGGGCAACTATCAGCCCCAGCATTTT.

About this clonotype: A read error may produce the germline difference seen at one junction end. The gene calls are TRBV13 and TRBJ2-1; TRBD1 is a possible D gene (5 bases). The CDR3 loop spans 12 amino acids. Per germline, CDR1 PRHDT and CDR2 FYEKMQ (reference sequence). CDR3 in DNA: TGTGCCTGCAGTTATGACAGATATGAGCAGTTCTTC. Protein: CACSYDRYEQFF.

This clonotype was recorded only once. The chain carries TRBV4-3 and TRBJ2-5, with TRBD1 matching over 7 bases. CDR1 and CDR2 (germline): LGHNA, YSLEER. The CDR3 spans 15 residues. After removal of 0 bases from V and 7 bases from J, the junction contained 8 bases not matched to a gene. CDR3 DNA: TGCGCCAGCAGCCAAGAACTGGACAGGTTAGGGACCCAGTACTTC. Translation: CASSQELDRLGTQYF.

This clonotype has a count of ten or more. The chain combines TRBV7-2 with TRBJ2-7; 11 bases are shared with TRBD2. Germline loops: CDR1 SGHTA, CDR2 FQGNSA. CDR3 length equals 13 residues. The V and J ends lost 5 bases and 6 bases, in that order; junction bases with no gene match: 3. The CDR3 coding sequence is TGTGCCAGCAGCCCCGGACTAGCGGGCGAGCAGTACTTC. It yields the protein CASSPGLAGEQYF.

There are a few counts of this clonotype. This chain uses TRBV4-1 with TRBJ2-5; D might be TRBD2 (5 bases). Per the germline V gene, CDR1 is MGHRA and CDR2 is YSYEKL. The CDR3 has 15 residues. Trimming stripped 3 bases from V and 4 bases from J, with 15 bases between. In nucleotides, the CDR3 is TGCGCCAGCAGCCACCGACTGGGTGAGGGAGAGACCCAGTACTTC. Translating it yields CASSHRLGEGETQYF.

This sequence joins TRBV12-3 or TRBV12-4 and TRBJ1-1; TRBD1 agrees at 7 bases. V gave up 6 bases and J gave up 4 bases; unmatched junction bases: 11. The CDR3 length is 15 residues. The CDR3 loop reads CASSNTGAWGTEAFF. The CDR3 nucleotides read TGTGCCAGCAGCAATACAGGGGCCTGGGGCACTGAAGCTTTCTTT.

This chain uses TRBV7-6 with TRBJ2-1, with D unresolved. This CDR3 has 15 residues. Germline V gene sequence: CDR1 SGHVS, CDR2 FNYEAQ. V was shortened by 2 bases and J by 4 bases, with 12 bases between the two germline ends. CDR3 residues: CASSLRFSAYNEQFF. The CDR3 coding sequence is TGTGCCAGCAGCTTAAGGTTCTCGGCTTACAATGAGCAGTTCTTC.

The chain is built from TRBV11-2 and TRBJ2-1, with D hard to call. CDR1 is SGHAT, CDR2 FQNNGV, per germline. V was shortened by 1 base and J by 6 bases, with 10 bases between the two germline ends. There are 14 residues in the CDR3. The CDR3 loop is CASSLGWPGNEQFF. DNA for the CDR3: TGTGCCAGCAGCTTAGGCTGGCCAGGCAATGAGCAGTTCTTC.

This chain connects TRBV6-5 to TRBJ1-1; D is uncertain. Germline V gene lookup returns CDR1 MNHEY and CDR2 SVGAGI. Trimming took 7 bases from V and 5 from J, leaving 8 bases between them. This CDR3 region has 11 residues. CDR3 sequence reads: CASTKGTEAFF. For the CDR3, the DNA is TGTGCCAGCACAAAGGGAACTGAAGCTTTCTTT.

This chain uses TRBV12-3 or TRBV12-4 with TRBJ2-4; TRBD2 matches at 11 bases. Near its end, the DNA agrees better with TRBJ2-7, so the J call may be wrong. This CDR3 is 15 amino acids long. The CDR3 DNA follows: TGTGCCAGCAGTCCAGCCACTAGCGGGAGAAACGAGCAGTACTTC. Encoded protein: CASSPATSGRNEQYF.

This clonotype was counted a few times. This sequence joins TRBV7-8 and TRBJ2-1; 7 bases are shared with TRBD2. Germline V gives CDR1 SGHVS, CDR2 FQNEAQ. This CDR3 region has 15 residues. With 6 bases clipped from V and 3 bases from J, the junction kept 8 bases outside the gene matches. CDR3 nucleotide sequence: TGTGCCAGCAGAGCCGGGAGGCCCCACTACAATGAGCAGTTCTTC. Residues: CASRAGRPHYNEQFF.

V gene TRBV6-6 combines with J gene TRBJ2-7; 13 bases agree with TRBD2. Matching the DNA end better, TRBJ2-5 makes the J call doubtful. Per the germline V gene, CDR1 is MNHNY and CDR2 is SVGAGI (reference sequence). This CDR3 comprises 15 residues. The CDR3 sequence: CASSYRTSGSETQYF. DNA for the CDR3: TGTGCCAGCAGTTATCGGACTAGCGGGAGTGAGACCCAGTACTTC.

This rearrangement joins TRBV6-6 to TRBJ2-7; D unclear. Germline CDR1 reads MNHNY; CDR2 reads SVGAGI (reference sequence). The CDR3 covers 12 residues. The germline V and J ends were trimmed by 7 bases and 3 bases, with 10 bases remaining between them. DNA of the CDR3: TGTGCCAGCACGGCAGGCCGCTACGAGCAGTACTTC. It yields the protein CASTAGRYEQYF.

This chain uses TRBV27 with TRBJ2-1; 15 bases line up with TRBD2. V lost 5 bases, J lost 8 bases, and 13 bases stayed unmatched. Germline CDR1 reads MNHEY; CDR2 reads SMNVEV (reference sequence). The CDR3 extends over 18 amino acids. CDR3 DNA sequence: TGTGCCAGCAGTCCCCGATGGACTAGCGGGAGGGCCGGCGATGAGCAGTTCTTC. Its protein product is CASSPRWTSGRAGDEQFF.